This T cell receptor (beta chain) stems from a study of CD8 T cells in Susac syndrome. Study results and caveats: Only a relatively small number of individuals were included in the TCR sequencing and HLA analysis.

It was with random hexamers that roughly 0.45 to 1 ug RNA was reverse transcribed. Each CDR3 protein is one row after TCRdb ran MiXCR on the immunoSEQ multiplex PCR reads. This table has roughly 180,000 distinct CDR3 sequences, about 93% appearing once. Healthy donors constituted the controls, which were matched for age and sex. Negative isolation was used for CD8+ and CD4+ T cells, and FACS enrichment was applied to TEMRA cells. This clonotype was found a few times. Its target is unknown. The clonotype originates from a human donor in good health. Sequencing used CD4+ T cells from PBMCs.

The CDR3 protein is CSASRGYEQYF. The CDR3 DNA follows: TGCAGTGCTTCACGGGGCTACGAGCAGTACTTC. V gene TRBV20-1 combines with J gene TRBJ2-7; TRBD2 is a possible D gene (5 bases). CDR1 DFQATT and CDR2 SNEGSKA come from the germline V gene (reference sequence). Trimming took off 5 bases at V and 3 bases at J, with 8 bases between the two ends. The CDR3 covers 11 residues.